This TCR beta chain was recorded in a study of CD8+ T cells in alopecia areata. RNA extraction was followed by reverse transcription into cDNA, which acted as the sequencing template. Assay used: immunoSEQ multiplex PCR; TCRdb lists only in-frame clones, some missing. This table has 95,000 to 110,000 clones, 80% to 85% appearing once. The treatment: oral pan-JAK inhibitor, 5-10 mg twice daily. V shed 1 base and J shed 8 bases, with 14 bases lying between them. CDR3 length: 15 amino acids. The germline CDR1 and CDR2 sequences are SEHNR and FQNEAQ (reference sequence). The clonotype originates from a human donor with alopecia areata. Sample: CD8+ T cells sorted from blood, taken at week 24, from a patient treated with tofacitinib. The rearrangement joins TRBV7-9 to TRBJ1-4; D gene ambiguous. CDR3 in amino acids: CASSLGPTRVEKLFF. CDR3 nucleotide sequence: TGTGCCAGCAGCTTAGGGCCGACAAGGGTCGAAAAACTGTTTTTT. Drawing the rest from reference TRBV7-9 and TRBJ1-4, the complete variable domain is DTGVSQNPRHKITKRGQNVTFRCDPISEHNRLYWYRQTLGQGPEFLTYFQNEAQLEKSRLLSDRFSAERPKGSFSTLEIQRTEQGDSAMYLCASSLGPTRVEKLFFGSGTQLSVL.